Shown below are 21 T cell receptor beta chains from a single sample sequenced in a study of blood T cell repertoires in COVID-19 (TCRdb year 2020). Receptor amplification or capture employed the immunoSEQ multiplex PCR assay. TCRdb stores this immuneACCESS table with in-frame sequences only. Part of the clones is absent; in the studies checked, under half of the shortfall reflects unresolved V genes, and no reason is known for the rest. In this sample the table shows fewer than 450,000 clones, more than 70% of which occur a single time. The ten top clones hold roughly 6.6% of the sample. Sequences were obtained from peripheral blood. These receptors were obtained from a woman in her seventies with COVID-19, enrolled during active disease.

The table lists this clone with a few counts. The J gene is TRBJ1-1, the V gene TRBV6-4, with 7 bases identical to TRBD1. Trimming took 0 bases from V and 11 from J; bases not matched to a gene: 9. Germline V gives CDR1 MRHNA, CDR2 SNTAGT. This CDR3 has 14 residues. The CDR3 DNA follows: TGTGCCAGCAGTGACTCGCAAATTGACAGGGTGGCTTTCTTT. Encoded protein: CASSDSQIDRVAFF.

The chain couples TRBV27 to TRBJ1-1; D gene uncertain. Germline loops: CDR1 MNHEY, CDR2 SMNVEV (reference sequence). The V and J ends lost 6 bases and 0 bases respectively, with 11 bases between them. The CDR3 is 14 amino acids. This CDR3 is CASRLRGMNTEAFF. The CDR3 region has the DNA TGTGCCAGCAGACTCCGCGGAATGAACACTGAAGCTTTCTTT.

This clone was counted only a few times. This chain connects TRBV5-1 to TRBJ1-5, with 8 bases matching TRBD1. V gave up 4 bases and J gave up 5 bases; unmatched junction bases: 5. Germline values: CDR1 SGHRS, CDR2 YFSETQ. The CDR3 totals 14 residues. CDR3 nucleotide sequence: TGCGCCAGCAGCCCTACAGGGGGGGATCAGCCCCAGCATTTT. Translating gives CASSPTGGDQPQHF.

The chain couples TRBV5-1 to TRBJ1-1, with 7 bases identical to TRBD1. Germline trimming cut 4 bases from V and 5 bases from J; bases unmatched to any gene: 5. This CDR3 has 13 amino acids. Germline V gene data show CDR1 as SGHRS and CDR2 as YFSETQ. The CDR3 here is CASSLGQLTEAFF. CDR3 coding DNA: TGCGCCAGCAGCCTGGGACAGTTGACTGAAGCTTTCTTT.

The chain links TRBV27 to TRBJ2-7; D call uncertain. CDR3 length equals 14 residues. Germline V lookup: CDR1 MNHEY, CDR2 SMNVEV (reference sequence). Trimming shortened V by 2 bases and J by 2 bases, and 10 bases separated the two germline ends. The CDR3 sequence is CASSLEAATYEQYF. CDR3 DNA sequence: TGTGCCAGCAGTTTAGAGGCGGCAACCTACGAGCAGTACTTC.

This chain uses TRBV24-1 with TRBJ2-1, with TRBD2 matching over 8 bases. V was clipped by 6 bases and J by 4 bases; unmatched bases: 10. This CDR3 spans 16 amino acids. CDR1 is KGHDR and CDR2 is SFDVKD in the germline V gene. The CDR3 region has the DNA TGTGCCACCAGTAAAAGCGGGGGCGGTTTATACAATGAGCAGTTCTTC. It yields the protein CATSKSGGGLYNEQFF.

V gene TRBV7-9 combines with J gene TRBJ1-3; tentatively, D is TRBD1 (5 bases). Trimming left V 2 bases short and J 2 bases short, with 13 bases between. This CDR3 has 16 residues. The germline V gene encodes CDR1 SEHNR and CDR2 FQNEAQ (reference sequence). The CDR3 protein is CASSLRGEGTGNTIYF. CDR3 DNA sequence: TGTGCCAGCAGCTTACGGGGGGAAGGGACTGGAAACACCATATATTTT.

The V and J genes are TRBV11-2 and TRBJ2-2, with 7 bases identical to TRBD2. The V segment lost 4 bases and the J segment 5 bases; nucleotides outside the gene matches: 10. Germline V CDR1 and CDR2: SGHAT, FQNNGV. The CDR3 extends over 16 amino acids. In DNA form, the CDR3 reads TGTGCCAGCAGCTCCCTAAAGCGGGGATGGACCGGGGAGCTGTTTTTT. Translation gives CASSSLKRGWTGELFF.

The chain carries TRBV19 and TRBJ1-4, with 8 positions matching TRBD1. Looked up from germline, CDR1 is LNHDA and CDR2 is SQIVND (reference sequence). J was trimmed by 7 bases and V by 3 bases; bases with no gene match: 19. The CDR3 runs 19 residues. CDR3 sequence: CASSILPLPDRGKGEKLFF. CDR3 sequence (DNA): TGTGCCAGTAGTATCCTACCGCTCCCTGACAGGGGAAAAGGTGAAAAACTGTTTTTT. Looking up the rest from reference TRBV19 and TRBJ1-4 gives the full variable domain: DGGITQSPKYLFRKEGQNVTLSCEQNLNHDAMYWYRQDPGQGLRLIYYSQIVNDFQKGDIAEGYSVSREKKESFPLTVTSAQKNPTAFYLCASSILPLPDRGKGEKLFFGSGTQLSVL.

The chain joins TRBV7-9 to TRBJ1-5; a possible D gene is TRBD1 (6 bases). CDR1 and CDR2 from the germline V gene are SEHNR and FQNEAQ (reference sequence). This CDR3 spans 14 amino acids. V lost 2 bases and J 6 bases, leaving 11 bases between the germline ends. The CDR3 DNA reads TGTGCCAGCAGCTTAAATTCAGGGGTTCAGCCCCAGCATTTT. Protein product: CASSLNSGVQPQHF.

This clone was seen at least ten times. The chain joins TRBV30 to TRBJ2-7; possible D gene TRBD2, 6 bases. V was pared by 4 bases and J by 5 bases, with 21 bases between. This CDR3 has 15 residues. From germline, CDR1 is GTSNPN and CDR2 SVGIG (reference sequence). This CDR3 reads CAWNGGTIVNNEQYF. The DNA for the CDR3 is TGTGCCTGGAATGGAGGGACCATAGTAAACAACGAGCAGTACTTC.

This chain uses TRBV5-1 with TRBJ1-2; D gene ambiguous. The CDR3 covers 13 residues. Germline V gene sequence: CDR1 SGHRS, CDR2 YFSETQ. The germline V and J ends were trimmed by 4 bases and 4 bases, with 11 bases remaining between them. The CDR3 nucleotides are TGCGCCAGCAGCCCCCTCTCGGGCTATGGCTACACCTTC. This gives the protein CASSPLSGYGYTF.

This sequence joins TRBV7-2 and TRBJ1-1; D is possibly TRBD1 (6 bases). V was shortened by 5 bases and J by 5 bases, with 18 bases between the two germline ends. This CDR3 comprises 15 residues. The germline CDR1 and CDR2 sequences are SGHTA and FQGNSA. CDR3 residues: CASSQGRGARTEAFF. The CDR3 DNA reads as TGTGCCAGCAGCCAAGGGCGGGGGGCACGAACTGAAGCTTTCTTT.

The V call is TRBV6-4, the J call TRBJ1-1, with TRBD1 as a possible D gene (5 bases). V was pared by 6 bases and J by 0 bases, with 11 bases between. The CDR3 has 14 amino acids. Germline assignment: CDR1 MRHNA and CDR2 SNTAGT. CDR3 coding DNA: TGTGCCAGCAGGGAGACAGTGGTGAACACTGAAGCTTTCTTT. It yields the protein CASRETVVNTEAFF.

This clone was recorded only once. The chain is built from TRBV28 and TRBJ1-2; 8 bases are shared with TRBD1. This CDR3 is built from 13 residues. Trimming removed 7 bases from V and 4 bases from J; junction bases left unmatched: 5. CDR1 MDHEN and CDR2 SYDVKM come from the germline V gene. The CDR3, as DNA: TGTGCCAGCACCCCGACAGGGGTCTATGGCTACACCTTC. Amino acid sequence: CASTPTGVYGYTF.

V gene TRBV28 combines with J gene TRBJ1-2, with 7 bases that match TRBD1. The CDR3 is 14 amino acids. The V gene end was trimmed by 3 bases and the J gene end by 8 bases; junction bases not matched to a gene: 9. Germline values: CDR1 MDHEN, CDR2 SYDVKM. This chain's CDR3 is CASSFSTGSHGYTF. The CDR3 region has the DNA TGTGCCAGCAGTTTCTCGACAGGGTCGCACGGCTACACCTTC.

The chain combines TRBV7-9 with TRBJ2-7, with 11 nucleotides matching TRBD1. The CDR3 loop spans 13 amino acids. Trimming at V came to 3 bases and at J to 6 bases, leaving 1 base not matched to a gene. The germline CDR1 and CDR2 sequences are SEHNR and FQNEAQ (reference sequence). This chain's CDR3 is CASSLGTGGEQYF. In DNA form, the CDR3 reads TGTGCCAGCAGCTTGGGGACAGGGGGCGAGCAGTACTTC.

CDR3 sequence: CASSQLGRSSYEQYF. The CDR3 coding sequence is TGTGCCAGCAGCCAGCTGGGTAGGAGCTCCTACGAGCAGTACTTC. The V gene is TRBV7-2, the J gene TRBJ2-7; D is unclear. This CDR3 spans 15 amino acids. Trimming shortened V by 5 bases and J by 0 bases, and 14 bases separated the two germline ends. From germline, CDR1 is SGHTA and CDR2 FQGNSA.

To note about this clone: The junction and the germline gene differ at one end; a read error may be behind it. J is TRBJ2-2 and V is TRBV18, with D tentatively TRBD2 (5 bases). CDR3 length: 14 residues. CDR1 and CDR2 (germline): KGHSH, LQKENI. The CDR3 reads CASSPIGNPGELFF. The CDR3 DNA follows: TGTGCCAGCTCACCAATCGGGAACCCCGGGGAGCTGTTTTTT.

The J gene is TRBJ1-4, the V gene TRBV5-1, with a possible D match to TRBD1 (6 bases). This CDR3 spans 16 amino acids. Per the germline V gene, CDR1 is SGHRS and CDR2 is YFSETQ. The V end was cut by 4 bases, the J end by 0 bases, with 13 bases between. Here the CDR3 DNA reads TGCGCCAGCAGCGGACAGTCCCCCACAACTAATGAAAAACTGTTTTTT. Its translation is CASSGQSPTTNEKLFF.

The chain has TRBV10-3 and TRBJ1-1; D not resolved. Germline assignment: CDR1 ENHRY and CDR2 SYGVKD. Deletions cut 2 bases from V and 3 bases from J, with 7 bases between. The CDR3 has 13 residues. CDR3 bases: TGTGCCATCAGTGAGCGCGGTGACACTGAAGCTTTCTTT. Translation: CAISERGDTEAFF.